This T cell receptor (beta chain) was sequenced during a study of T-cell reconstitution after alpha-beta-depleted transplantation in children. This clonotype was recorded a few times. Its target is not known. The authors prepared the TCRbeta library with unique molecular identifiers. TCRdb passed the PCR reads through MiXCR, listing each CDR3 protein once. This sample carries hundreds of thousands of distinct CDR3 sequences, under 15% of them seen once, and the ten largest clones take 2% to 2.5%. This CDR3 is 14 amino acids long. Looked up from germline, CDR1 is MDHEN and CDR2 is SYDVKM. V was shortened by 7 bases and J by 7 bases, with 20 bases between the two germline ends. General study results and limits: The high TCRbeta diversity at day 60 in some patients came from surviving recipient T cells and thymic progenitors.

The rearrangement links TRBV28 to TRBJ2-7; weak D call: TRBD2 (7 bases). The sample in question was PBMCs, mostly from graft donor cells, obtained 360 days after TCRalphabeta/CD19-depleted stem cell transplant. This TCR was sampled from a male patient younger than 18 who had a stem cell transplant for acute myeloid leukemia, so the T cells may come from the graft donor. This CDR3 is CASTISRGAGEQYF. Written as DNA, the CDR3 is TGTGCCAGCACCATAAGTCGGGGGGCGGGGGAGCAGTACTTC. Together with reference TRBV28 and TRBJ2-7, the CDR3 gives the full variable domain: DVKVTQSSRYLVKRTGEKVFLECVQDMDHENMFWYRQDPGLGLRLIYFSYDVKMKEKGDIPEGYSVSREKKERFSLILESASTNQTSMYLCASTISRGAGEQYFGPGTRLTVT.